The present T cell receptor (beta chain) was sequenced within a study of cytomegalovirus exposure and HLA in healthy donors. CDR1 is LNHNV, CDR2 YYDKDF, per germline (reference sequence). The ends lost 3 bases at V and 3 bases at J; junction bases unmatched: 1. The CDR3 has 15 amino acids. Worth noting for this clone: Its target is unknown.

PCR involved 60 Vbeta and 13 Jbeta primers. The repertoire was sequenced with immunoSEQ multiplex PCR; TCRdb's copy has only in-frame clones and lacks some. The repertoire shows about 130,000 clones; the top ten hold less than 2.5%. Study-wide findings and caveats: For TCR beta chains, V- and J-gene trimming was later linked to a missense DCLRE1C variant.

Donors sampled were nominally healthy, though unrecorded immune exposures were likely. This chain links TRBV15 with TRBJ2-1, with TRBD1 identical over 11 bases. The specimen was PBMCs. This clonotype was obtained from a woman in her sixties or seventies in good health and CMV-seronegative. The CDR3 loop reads CATSRGTGGYNEQFF. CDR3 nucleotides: TGTGCCACCAGCAGGGGGACAGGGGGCTACAATGAGCAGTTCTTC.